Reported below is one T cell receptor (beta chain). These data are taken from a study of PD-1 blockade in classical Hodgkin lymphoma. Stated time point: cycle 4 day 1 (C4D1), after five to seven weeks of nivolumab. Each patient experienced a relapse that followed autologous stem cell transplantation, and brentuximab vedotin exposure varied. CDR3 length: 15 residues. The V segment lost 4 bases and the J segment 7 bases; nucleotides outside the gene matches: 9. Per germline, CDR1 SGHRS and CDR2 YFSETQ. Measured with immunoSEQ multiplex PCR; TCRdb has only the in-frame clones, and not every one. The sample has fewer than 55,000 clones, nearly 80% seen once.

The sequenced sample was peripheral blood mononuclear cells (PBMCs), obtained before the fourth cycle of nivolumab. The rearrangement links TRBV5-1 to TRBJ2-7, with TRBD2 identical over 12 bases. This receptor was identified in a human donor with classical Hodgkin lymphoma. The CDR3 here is CASSRVSSGRGEQYF. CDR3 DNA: TGCGCCAGCAGCCGAGTGTCTAGCGGGAGGGGTGAGCAGTACTTC.